Listed below are T cell receptor beta chains from one sample, sequenced in a study of blood T cell repertoires in COVID-19. Generated by immunoSEQ multiplex PCR, the TCRdb table keeps only in-frame clones and is missing some. The sample comprises more than 350,000 clones, 80% to 90% of which are singletons, and over 0.95% rests with the top ten. The sample was PBMCs or T cells enriched from blood (not recorded which). The receptors come from a man younger than 30 who had recovered from COVID-19. Each CDR3 is given with its conserved first and last residue. D genes are given only for firm matches. The size field is filled for only some rows; it gives once, few, many or a size class.

clone size: NA; J gene: TRBJ1-2; V gene: TRBV5-1; D gene: NA; CDR3 protein: CASSLNWGTTRGYTF; CDR3 DNA: TGCGCCAGCAGCTTGAATTGGGGGACTACTCGTGGCTACACCTTC
clone size: NA; J gene: TRBJ2-1; V gene: TRBV24-1; D gene: NA; CDR3 protein: CATSGGGDSSYNEQFF; CDR3 DNA: TGTGCCACCAGCGGAGGGGGCGATAGCTCCTACAATGAGCAGTTCTTC
clone size: many; J gene: TRBJ1-2; V gene: TRBV29-1; D gene: NA; CDR3 protein: CSVAGFAYGYTF; CDR3 DNA: TGCAGCGTTGCAGGGTTCGCCTATGGCTACACCTTC
clone size: NA; J gene: TRBJ1-4; V gene: TRBV5-5; D gene: TRBD1; CDR3 protein: CASSLPTGGPNEKLFF; CDR3 DNA: TGTGCCAGCAGCTTGCCCACAGGGGGCCCTAATGAAAAACTGTTTTTT
clone size: NA; J gene: TRBJ1-2; V gene: TRBV5-5; D gene: NA; CDR3 protein: CASSATATQRAIYGYTF; CDR3 DNA: TGTGCCAGCAGCGCAACAGCCACCCAGCGGGCTATATATGGCTACACCTTC
clone size: NA; J gene: TRBJ2-2; V gene: TRBV19; D gene: TRBD2; CDR3 protein: CASSPGLAGGTGELFF; CDR3 DNA: TGTGCCAGTAGTCCCGGACTAGCGGGAGGCACCGGGGAGCTGTTTTTT
clone size: NA; J gene: TRBJ1-2; V gene: TRBV6-6; D gene: NA; CDR3 protein: CASSYEQGPLYGYTF; CDR3 DNA: TGTGCCAGCAGTTACGAACAGGGACCCCTCTATGGCTACACCTTC
clone size: once; J gene: TRBJ1-2; V gene: TRBV5-1; D gene: TRBD1; CDR3 protein: CASSIGGQGFDGYTF; CDR3 DNA: TGCGCCAGCAGCATTGGGGGACAGGGGTTTGACGGCTACACCTTC
clone size: NA; J gene: TRBJ1-2; V gene: TRBV23-1; D gene: NA; CDR3 protein: CASTTIGTCGYTF; CDR3 DNA: TGCGCCAGCACGACGATTGGGACATGCGGCTACACCTTC
clone size: NA; J gene: TRBJ2-7; V gene: TRBV28; D gene: NA; CDR3 protein: CASSLSSGSSYEQYF; CDR3 DNA: TGTGCCAGCAGTTTGTCTTCGGGGAGCTCCTACGAGCAGTACTTC
clone size: NA; J gene: TRBJ1-2; V gene: TRBV5-4; D gene: NA; CDR3 protein: CASSLEAGSGYGYTF; CDR3 DNA: TGTGCCAGCAGCTTGGAGGCCGGGAGTGGTTATGGCTACACCTTC
clone size: once; J gene: TRBJ1-2; V gene: TRBV28; D gene: NA; CDR3 protein: CASNSANYGYTF; CDR3 DNA: TGTGCCAGCAATTCGGCTAACTATGGCTACACCTTC
clone size: NA; J gene: TRBJ2-3; V gene: TRBV5-4; D gene: NA; CDR3 protein: CASSLEAGEGTQYF; CDR3 DNA: TGTGCCAGCAGCTTGGAGGCAGGGGAAGGTACGCAGTATTTT
clone size: few; J gene: TRBJ2-2; V gene: TRBV4-2; D gene: NA; CDR3 protein: CASSPSRGSNTGELFF; CDR3 DNA: TGTGCCAGCAGCCCCTCAAGGGGGTCAAACACCGGGGAGCTGTTTTTT
clone size: NA; J gene: TRBJ1-6; V gene: TRBV19; D gene: NA; CDR3 protein: CASSLAGFNSPLHF; CDR3 DNA: TGTGCCAGTAGTCTCGCGGGTTTTAATTCACCCCTCCACTTT
clone size: NA; J gene: TRBJ1-2; V gene: TRBV3-1/TRBV3-2; D gene: NA; CDR3 protein: CASSQGVGHYGYTF; CDR3 DNA: TGTGCCAGCAGCCAAGGAGTAGGACATTATGGCTACACCTTC
clone size: NA; J gene: TRBJ2-3; V gene: TRBV2; D gene: TRBD2; CDR3 protein: CASRRVAGDSTDTQYF; CDR3 DNA: TGTGCCAGCAGAAGGGTAGCGGGGGATAGCACAGATACGCAGTATTTT
clone size: NA; J gene: TRBJ1-1; V gene: TRBV19; D gene: TRBD1; CDR3 protein: CASLRDRGYTEAFF; CDR3 DNA: TGTGCCAGCTTACGGGACAGGGGGTACACTGAAGCTTTCTTT
clone size: once; J gene: TRBJ2-2; V gene: TRBV28; D gene: TRBD2; CDR3 protein: CASSWTSGGTGELFF; CDR3 DNA: TGTGCCAGCAGTTGGACTAGCGGGGGTACCGGGGAGCTGTTTTTT
clone size: NA; J gene: TRBJ1-5; V gene: TRBV19; D gene: TRBD1; CDR3 protein: CASSTQGENQPQHF; CDR3 DNA: TGTGCCAGTAGTACACAGGGGGAGAATCAGCCCCAGCATTTT
clone size: once; J gene: TRBJ1-1; V gene: TRBV7-9; D gene: NA; CDR3 protein: CASSLTGGSAEAFF; CDR3 DNA: TGTGCCAGCAGCTTAACGGGGGGGTCGGCTGAAGCTTTCTTT
clone size: NA; J gene: TRBJ1-2; V gene: TRBV2; D gene: NA; CDR3 protein: CASSLQSYGYTF; CDR3 DNA: TGTGCCAGCAGTCTACAGAGTTATGGCTACACCTTC
clone size: NA; J gene: TRBJ1-5; V gene: TRBV5-6; D gene: NA; CDR3 protein: CASSLTGKQPQHF; CDR3 DNA: TGTGCCAGCAGCTTGACAGGGAAACAGCCCCAGCATTTT
clone size: NA; J gene: TRBJ2-7; V gene: TRBV12-5; D gene: NA; CDR3 protein: CASGPAGAVYEQYF; CDR3 DNA: TGTGCTAGTGGCCCCGCAGGGGCTGTCTACGAGCAGTACTTC
clone size: NA; J gene: TRBJ2-7; V gene: TRBV18; D gene: TRBD2; CDR3 protein: CASSPRGLAGVEQYF; CDR3 DNA: TGTGCCAGCTCACCAAGGGGACTAGCGGGAGTCGAGCAGTACTTC
clone size: NA; J gene: TRBJ1-1; V gene: TRBV5-1; D gene: NA; CDR3 protein: CASGGGEGTEAFF; CDR3 DNA: TGCGCCAGTGGGGGGGGCGAGGGTACTGAAGCTTTCTTT
clone size: NA; J gene: TRBJ1-4; V gene: TRBV4-3; D gene: TRBD1; CDR3 protein: CASSPQGASEKLFF; CDR3 DNA: TGCGCCAGCAGCCCGCAGGGGGCGAGTGAAAAACTGTTTTTT
clone size: NA; J gene: TRBJ2-1; V gene: TRBV5-1; D gene: NA; CDR3 protein: CASSERQYNEQFF; CDR3 DNA: TGCGCCAGCAGTGAGAGACAATACAATGAGCAGTTCTTC
clone size: NA; J gene: TRBJ2-7; V gene: TRBV11-3; D gene: NA; CDR3 protein: CASSSRTGERYEQYF; CDR3 DNA: TGTGCCAGCAGCTCTAGGACGGGGGAGCGATACGAGCAGTACTTC
clone size: NA; J gene: TRBJ2-7; V gene: TRBV2; D gene: TRBD1; CDR3 protein: CASSEAPGTGYEQYF; CDR3 DNA: TGTGCCAGCAGTGAAGCGCCCGGGACAGGGTACGAGCAGTACTTC
clone size: NA; J gene: TRBJ2-1; V gene: TRBV28; D gene: NA; CDR3 protein: CASSSILAHEQFF; CDR3 DNA: TGTGCCAGCAGTTCCATACTAGCTCATGAGCAGTTCTTC
clone size: NA; J gene: TRBJ1-1; V gene: TRBV10-3; D gene: NA; CDR3 protein: CAAGVGHGRAEAFF; CDR3 DNA: TGTGCCGCCGGAGTGGGACATGGGAGGGCTGAAGCTTTCTTT
clone size: NA; J gene: TRBJ2-7; V gene: TRBV27; D gene: TRBD2; CDR3 protein: CASSSQRESYEQYF; CDR3 DNA: TGTGCCAGCTCCAGCCAGCGGGAGAGCTACGAGCAGTACTTC
clone size: NA; J gene: TRBJ2-1; V gene: TRBV5-1; D gene: TRBD1; CDR3 protein: CASSEQGATGYNEQFF; CDR3 DNA: TGCGCCAGCAGCGAACAGGGGGCGACCGGCTACAATGAGCAGTTCTTC
clone size: NA; J gene: TRBJ2-7; V gene: TRBV6-5; D gene: TRBD2; CDR3 protein: CASTGLAVYEQYF; CDR3 DNA: TGTGCCAGCACGGGACTAGCGGTCTACGAGCAGTACTTC
clone size: NA; J gene: TRBJ2-2; V gene: TRBV18; D gene: TRBD2; CDR3 protein: CASSPPGLADTGELFF; CDR3 DNA: TGTGCCAGCTCACCACCGGGACTAGCGGACACCGGGGAGCTGTTTTTT
clone size: NA; J gene: TRBJ2-5; V gene: TRBV6-5; D gene: NA; CDR3 protein: CASVRARWSETQYF; CDR3 DNA: TGTGCCAGCGTCAGGGCACGGTGGAGCGAGACCCAGTACTTC
clone size: NA; J gene: TRBJ1-4; V gene: TRBV29-1; D gene: TRBD1; CDR3 protein: CSARTGGAGEKLFF; CDR3 DNA: TGCAGCGCTAGGACAGGGGGCGCCGGTGAAAAACTGTTTTTT
clone size: NA; J gene: TRBJ2-3; V gene: TRBV5-1; D gene: NA; CDR3 protein: CASSSIRRTDTQYF; CDR3 DNA: TGCGCCAGCAGCTCGATCAGGCGCACAGATACGCAGTATTTT
clone size: NA; J gene: TRBJ2-2; V gene: TRBV5-6; D gene: NA; CDR3 protein: CASSFREWRELFF; CDR3 DNA: TGTGCCAGCAGCTTCCGGGAGTGGCGGGAGCTGTTTTTT
clone size: NA; J gene: TRBJ1-4; V gene: TRBV5-1; D gene: TRBD1; CDR3 protein: CASSLDRGGLFF; CDR3 DNA: TGCGCCAGCAGCTTGGACAGGGGGGGACTGTTTTTT
clone size: NA; J gene: TRBJ1-6; V gene: TRBV27; D gene: NA; CDR3 protein: CASSLWPGSPLHF; CDR3 DNA: TGTGCCAGCAGTTTATGGCCGGGGTCACCCCTCCACTTT
clone size: NA; J gene: TRBJ1-1; V gene: TRBV28; D gene: TRBD1; CDR3 protein: CASRTYTGAAQNTEAFF; CDR3 DNA: TGTGCCAGCAGGACCTATACAGGGGCCGCCCAGAACACTGAAGCTTTCTTT
clone size: NA; J gene: TRBJ2-2; V gene: TRBV7-3; D gene: TRBD2; CDR3 protein: CASSLTSRTSGGTGELFF; CDR3 DNA: TGTGCCAGCAGCTTAACGTCGCGGACTAGCGGGGGAACCGGGGAGCTGTTTTTT
clone size: NA; J gene: TRBJ2-3; V gene: TRBV9; D gene: TRBD1; CDR3 protein: CASSPGTAPSDTQYF; CDR3 DNA: TGTGCCAGCAGCCCCGGGACAGCTCCTTCGGATACGCAGTATTTT
clone size: NA; J gene: TRBJ1-4; V gene: TRBV5-1; D gene: NA; CDR3 protein: CASSWGVDGELFF; CDR3 DNA: TGCGCCAGCAGCTGGGGGGTCGACGGGGAACTGTTTTTT
clone size: NA; J gene: TRBJ2-5; V gene: TRBV9; D gene: TRBD1; CDR3 protein: CASSPSGGDRGKTQYF; CDR3 DNA: TGTGCCAGCAGCCCATCAGGGGGGGACAGGGGAAAGACCCAGTACTTC
clone size: NA; J gene: TRBJ1-2; V gene: TRBV2; D gene: NA; CDR3 protein: CASSEREFNYGYTF; CDR3 DNA: TGTGCCAGCAGTGAGAGGGAATTTAACTATGGCTACACCTTC
clone size: once; J gene: TRBJ2-5; V gene: TRBV19; D gene: TRBD1; CDR3 protein: CASTQQGASETQYF; CDR3 DNA: TGTGCCAGTACCCAACAGGGGGCGAGCGAGACCCAGTACTTC
clone size: NA; J gene: TRBJ2-2; V gene: TRBV7-2; D gene: TRBD2; CDR3 protein: CASSSSTGTSGRTTGELFF; CDR3 DNA: TGTGCCAGCAGCTCCTCAACCGGGACTAGCGGGAGGACCACCGGGGAGCTGTTTTTT
clone size: NA; J gene: TRBJ1-2; V gene: TRBV3-1/TRBV3-2; D gene: TRBD1; CDR3 protein: CASSQNNRGGHGYTF; CDR3 DNA: TGTGCCAGCAGCCAAAATAACAGGGGCGGCCATGGCTACACCTTC
clone size: NA; J gene: TRBJ2-4; V gene: TRBV28; D gene: TRBD1; CDR3 protein: CASSLRTGDGKNIQYF; CDR3 DNA: TGTGCCAGCAGTCTCCGGACAGGGGATGGCAAAAACATTCAGTACTTC
clone size: once; J gene: TRBJ2-5; V gene: TRBV21-1; D gene: NA; CDR3 protein: CASSKSDVLAVQETQYF; CDR3 DNA: TGTGCCAGCAGCAAAAGTGACGTACTAGCGGTACAAGAGACCCAGTACTTC
clone size: NA; J gene: TRBJ2-1; V gene: TRBV6-5; D gene: TRBD2; CDR3 protein: CASRYSGHYNEQFF; CDR3 DNA: TGTGCCAGCAGGTATAGCGGGCATTACAATGAGCAGTTCTTC